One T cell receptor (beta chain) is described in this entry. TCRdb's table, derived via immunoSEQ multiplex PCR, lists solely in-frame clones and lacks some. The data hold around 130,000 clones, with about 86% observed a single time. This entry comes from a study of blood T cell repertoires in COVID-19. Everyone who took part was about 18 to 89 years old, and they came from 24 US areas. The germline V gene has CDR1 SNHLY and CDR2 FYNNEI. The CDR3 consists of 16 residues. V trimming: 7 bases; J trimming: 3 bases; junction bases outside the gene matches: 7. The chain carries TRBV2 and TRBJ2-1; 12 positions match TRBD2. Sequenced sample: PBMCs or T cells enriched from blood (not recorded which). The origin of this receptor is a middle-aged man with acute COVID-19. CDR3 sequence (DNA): TGTGCCAGCACCTCGGGACTAGCGGGTGACTACAATGAGCAGTTCTTC. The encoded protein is CASTSGLAGDYNEQFF.